Listed below are T cell receptor beta chains from one sample, sequenced in a study of graft-versus-host responses after intestinal transplantation. Their antigen targets remain unknown. Sequencing was performed with immunoSEQ multiplex PCR; in TCRdb, only in-frame clones are kept and a portion is missing. Of some 110,000 clones in the sample, 85% to 95% were seen once. The starting material was unstimulated CD8+ T cells sorted from spleen or lymph node cells, obtained before transplant. The receptors derive from a human donor who was the organ donor for an intestinal transplant. Each CDR3 is given with its conserved first and last residue. Each record gives: clone size, D gene, V gene, J gene, CDR3 DNA, CDR3 protein. D genes are given only for firm matches. Clone size, where shown, is once, few, many, or a class for clones that have expanded.

clone size: .; D gene: .; V gene: TRBV30; J gene: TRBJ1-2; CDR3 DNA: TGTGCCTGGATCGAGGGGTCTAACTATGGCTACACCTTC; CDR3 protein: CAWIEGSNYGYTF
clone size: .; D gene: .; V gene: TRBV27; J gene: TRBJ2-3; CDR3 DNA: TGTGCCAGCAGTTTAGCGGGAACAGATACGCAGTATTTT; CDR3 protein: CASSLAGTDTQYF
clone size: .; D gene: TRBD1; V gene: TRBV29-1; J gene: TRBJ2-1; CDR3 DNA: TGCAGCGTTGAAGATCGGGACAGGGGGTCCTACAATGAGCAGTTCTTC; CDR3 protein: CSVEDRDRGSYNEQFF
clone size: .; D gene: TRBD2; V gene: TRBV30; J gene: TRBJ2-1; CDR3 DNA: TGTGCCTGGAGTGAGGGACTAGCGGGGGACAATGAGCAGTTCTTC; CDR3 protein: CAWSEGLAGDNEQFF
clone size: .; D gene: .; V gene: TRBV7-6; J gene: TRBJ1-1; CDR3 DNA: TGTGCCAGCAGCTTAAAACATTCGAACACTGAAGCTTTCTTT; CDR3 protein: CASSLKHSNTEAFF
clone size: .; D gene: .; V gene: TRBV10-3; J gene: TRBJ2-1; CDR3 DNA: TGTGCCACCATCGGCGGAGCCTACAATGAGCAGTTCTTC; CDR3 protein: CATIGGAYNEQFF
clone size: .; D gene: .; V gene: TRBV4-3; J gene: TRBJ1-2; CDR3 DNA: TGCGCCAGCAGCCAAGCTATAGGACAATCAATCATCTATGGCTACACCTTC; CDR3 protein: CASSQAIGQSIIYGYTF
clone size: .; D gene: .; V gene: TRBV10-3; J gene: TRBJ2-7; CDR3 DNA: TGTGCCATCAACGAACAGGGTACCTTGTACGAGCAGTACTTC; CDR3 protein: CAINEQGTLYEQYF
clone size: .; D gene: .; V gene: TRBV7-8; J gene: TRBJ1-2; CDR3 DNA: TGTGCCAGCAGCGGACAGAGGGCTGGATATGGCTACACCTTC; CDR3 protein: CASSGQRAGYGYTF
clone size: .; D gene: TRBD2; V gene: TRBV7-6; J gene: TRBJ2-5; CDR3 DNA: TGTGCCAGCGGGAGGGGAGAGACCCAGTACTTC; CDR3 protein: CASGRGETQYF
clone size: once; D gene: .; V gene: TRBV6-5; J gene: TRBJ1-1; CDR3 DNA: TGTGCCAGCAGAAATACAGGGAACACTGAAGCTTTCTTT; CDR3 protein: CASRNTGNTEAFF
clone size: .; D gene: .; V gene: TRBV10-1; J gene: TRBJ1-1; CDR3 DNA: TGCGCCAGCAGTGAGTACGTTGGTGACACTGAAGCTTTCTTT; CDR3 protein: CASSEYVGDTEAFF
clone size: once; D gene: .; V gene: TRBV29-1; J gene: TRBJ2-7; CDR3 DNA: TGCAGCGTTGATCTAGGAAGCGAGCAGTACTTC; CDR3 protein: CSVDLGSEQYF
clone size: .; D gene: .; V gene: TRBV21-1; J gene: TRBJ2-5; CDR3 DNA: TGTGCCAGCAGCAAAGCACGGGGGGGACAAGAGACCCAGTACTTC; CDR3 protein: CASSKARGGQETQYF
clone size: .; D gene: .; V gene: TRBV28; J gene: TRBJ2-7; CDR3 DNA: TGTGCCAGCAGTTTGGCGGGGAGAGAGGACGAGCAGTACTTC; CDR3 protein: CASSLAGREDEQYF
clone size: .; D gene: .; V gene: TRBV7-9; J gene: TRBJ1-2; CDR3 DNA: TGTGCCAGCAGCTCGGGACCGGATAACTATGGCTACACCTTC; CDR3 protein: CASSSGPDNYGYTF
clone size: .; D gene: .; V gene: TRBV5-4; J gene: TRBJ1-5; CDR3 DNA: TGTGCCAGCAGCGTGGGGGGACGGCCCCAGCATTTT; CDR3 protein: CASSVGGRPQHF
clone size: .; D gene: TRBD2; V gene: TRBV9; J gene: TRBJ2-7; CDR3 DNA: TGTGCCAGCAGCGTAGCTAGCGGGAGCTACGAGCAGTACTTC; CDR3 protein: CASSVASGSYEQYF
clone size: few; D gene: .; V gene: TRBV7-9; J gene: TRBJ2-7; CDR3 DNA: TGTGCCAGCTCAGGGGATTCTTCCTACGAGCAGTACTTC; CDR3 protein: CASSGDSSYEQYF
clone size: .; D gene: TRBD1; V gene: TRBV5-1; J gene: TRBJ2-7; CDR3 DNA: TGCGCCAGCAGCTTGCTGGGACAGGGGGCCGAGCAGTACTTC; CDR3 protein: CASSLLGQGAEQYF
clone size: .; D gene: TRBD1; V gene: TRBV6-5; J gene: TRBJ2-4; CDR3 DNA: TGTGCCAGCAGAAACCCGAGGGGGCAGGGGCGGTTAATGGACTTC; CDR3 protein: CASRNPRGQGRLMDF
clone size: .; D gene: .; V gene: TRBV30; J gene: TRBJ1-2; CDR3 DNA: TGTGCCTGGAGTTTCGGGGTTTCTGGTGGCTACACCTTC; CDR3 protein: CAWSFGVSGGYTF
clone size: .; D gene: .; V gene: TRBV7-9; J gene: TRBJ1-5; CDR3 DNA: TGTGCCAGCAGCTTTCGGCTGTACAGGGTCAATCAGCCCCAGCATTTT; CDR3 protein: CASSFRLYRVNQPQHF
clone size: .; D gene: .; V gene: TRBV11-2; J gene: TRBJ1-5; CDR3 DNA: TGTGCCAGCAGCTTAGGCCCCTTAAATCAGCCCCAGCATTTT; CDR3 protein: CASSLGPLNQPQHF
clone size: .; D gene: TRBD1; V gene: TRBV5-6; J gene: TRBJ2-7; CDR3 DNA: TGTGCCAGCAGCTGTACTCCGGGACAGTCTTACGAGCAGTACTTC; CDR3 protein: CASSCTPGQSYEQYF
clone size: .; D gene: .; V gene: TRBV6-6; J gene: TRBJ1-4; CDR3 DNA: .; CDR3 protein: CASSYPGQKTKNCFF
clone size: .; D gene: .; V gene: TRBV4-1; J gene: TRBJ2-7; CDR3 DNA: TGCGCCAGCAGCCAAGTGGTTCAGCCGTCCTACGAGCAGTACTTC; CDR3 protein: CASSQVVQPSYEQYF
clone size: .; D gene: .; V gene: TRBV4-1; J gene: TRBJ2-4; CDR3 DNA: TGCGCCAGCAGCCAAGTGGGCTTGAGGGACGGCAAAAACATTCAGTACTTC; CDR3 protein: CASSQVGLRDGKNIQYF
clone size: .; D gene: TRBD2; V gene: TRBV27; J gene: TRBJ2-7; CDR3 DNA: TGTGCCAGCAGTTTAGCGGGAGTTCCCTACGAGCAGTACTTC; CDR3 protein: CASSLAGVPYEQYF
clone size: .; D gene: TRBD2; V gene: TRBV11-2; J gene: TRBJ2-1; CDR3 DNA: TGTGCCAGCAGCTTATCTTTCGGCGGGAGCTCCTACAATGAGCAGTTCTTC; CDR3 protein: CASSLSFGGSSYNEQFF
clone size: .; D gene: .; V gene: TRBV6-5; J gene: TRBJ1-1; CDR3 DNA: TGTGCCAGCAGATCAGGGGATACTGAAGCTTTCTTT; CDR3 protein: CASRSGDTEAFF
clone size: .; D gene: .; V gene: TRBV6-1; J gene: TRBJ1-1; CDR3 DNA: TGTGCCAGCAGTCCGACAGAGAACACTGAAGCTTTCTTT; CDR3 protein: CASSPTENTEAFF
clone size: few; D gene: .; V gene: TRBV9; J gene: TRBJ1-2; CDR3 DNA: TGTGCCAGCAGCGTAGGAGCTAACTATGGCTACACCTTC; CDR3 protein: CASSVGANYGYTF
clone size: .; D gene: .; V gene: TRBV5-5; J gene: TRBJ2-7; CDR3 DNA: TGTGCCAGCAGCAATCCCCGAGTTGAGGACGAGCAGTACTTC; CDR3 protein: CASSNPRVEDEQYF